This TCR beta chain was sequenced for a study of blood T cell repertoires in COVID-19. The overall study: Donors in the United States, Italy and Spain gave samples during acute or convalescent COVID-19.

CDR3 length equals 16 residues. V lost 0 bases, J lost 2 bases, and 8 bases lay in between. CDR1 and CDR2 from the germline V gene are LGHNA and YSLEER. Per the authors' pipeline: Amplifying reference gene primers gave estimates of nucleated cell counts. The assay was immunoSEQ multiplex PCR, and TCRdb's table has in-frame clones only and misses some. V, J and clone size are those of that table, while D and trimming were read from the DNA. The sample lists more than 250,000 clones, 70% to 90% occurring once. Living in under 30 US areas, the participants were between about 18 and 100 years of age. Participants' own reports of clinical history determined their cohort assignment.

The material sequenced was PBMCs or T cells enriched from blood (not recorded which). The chain uses TRBV4-3 and TRBJ2-6; D might be TRBD1 (5 bases). The source is a man in his thirties or forties who had recovered from COVID-19. The CDR3 DNA reads as TGCGCCAGCAGCCAAGAAAGCAGGGCTGGGGCCAACGTCCTGACTTTC. Protein product: CASSQESRAGANVLTF.